One and the same sample provided the 25 T cell receptor beta chains below, sequenced in a study of T-cell reconstitution after alpha-beta-depleted transplantation in children. It was with unique molecular identifiers that the TCRbeta library was prepared. TCRdb itself ran the PCR reads through MiXCR, one entry per CDR3 protein. This sample has about 150,000 distinct CDR3 sequences, with around 10% found just once. The material sequenced was PBMCs, mostly from graft donor cells, taken 180 days after TCRalphabeta/CD19-depleted stem cell transplant. The receptors were gathered from a female patient aged 2 to 10 who had a stem cell transplant for congenital amegakaryocytic thrombocytopenia, so the T cells may come from the graft donor.

Many counts were recorded for this clonotype. The chain recombines TRBV12-3 or TRBV12-4 with TRBJ2-1; 11 bases agree with TRBD2. The CDR3 is 16 residues long. Trimming removed 6 bases from V and 4 bases from J; junction bases left unmatched: 8. The CDR3: CASRALAGAGYNEQFF. The CDR3 DNA is TGTGCCAGCAGGGCACTAGCGGGAGCGGGATACAATGAGCAGTTCTTC.

As for this clonotype: This could be a read error, since a much larger clone is one nucleotide away. The chain recombines TRBV5-1 with TRBJ2-1; D call uncertain. This CDR3 has 15 residues. From germline, CDR1 is SGHRS and CDR2 YFSETQ. V gave up 1 base and J gave up 8 bases, with 16 bases separating them. The CDR3 bases are TGCGCCAGCAGCTTGTCTCGGGTGGACGGTTATGAGCAGTTCTTC. This sequence encodes CASSLSRVDGYEQFF.

The sample holds many counts of this clonotype. V gene TRBV19 combines with J gene TRBJ2-7; D not certain. Germline V gene data show CDR1 as LNHDA and CDR2 as SQIVND (reference sequence). CDR3 length: 13 residues. Trimming removed 3 bases from V and 5 bases from J, with 11 bases in between. The CDR3 bases are TGTGCCAGTAGTATCGCAGGCCCCCACGAGCAGTACTTC. Residues: CASSIAGPHEQYF.

The rearrangement links TRBV20-1 to TRBJ2-7; TRBD2 might be the D (5 bases). Deletions cut 2 bases from V and 0 bases from J, with 8 bases between. This CDR3 contains 13 residues. In germline, CDR1 is DFQATT, CDR2 SNEGSKA (reference sequence). CDR3 in amino acids: CSARLEASYEQYF. The CDR3 DNA is TGCAGTGCTAGACTGGAGGCCTCCTACGAGCAGTACTTC.

This clonotype was counted between two and nine times. V gene TRBV12-3 or TRBV12-4 combines with J gene TRBJ1-4; D is unresolved. The CDR3 runs to 12 residues. Trimming cost V 3 bases and J 8 bases, with 7 bases left between them. CDR3 nucleotide sequence: TGTGCCAGCAGTTTTATGACAGAAAAACTGTTTTTT. Its protein is CASSFMTEKLFF.

This clonotype was seen a few times. The rearrangement uses TRBV5-1 and TRBJ2-7, with unresolved D. The CDR3 totals 16 residues. Germline V gene sequence: CDR1 SGHRS, CDR2 YFSETQ. Trimming pared 0 bases from V and 6 bases from J, leaving 19 bases between. Here the CDR3 reads CASSLAYKSPTSEQYF. DNA of the CDR3: TGCGCCAGCAGCTTGGCCTATAAGTCCCCAACGAGCGAGCAGTACTTC.

This clonotype has only a few counts. V and J are TRBV28 and TRBJ1-1; D uncertain. From germline, CDR1 is MDHEN and CDR2 SYDVKM. CDR3 length equals 14 residues. V was pared by 6 bases and J by 9 bases, with 20 bases between. CDR3 sequence reads: CASRTAGRAGKAFF. The CDR3 DNA reads as TGTGCCAGCAGGACCGCGGGGAGGGCCGGGAAAGCTTTCTTT.

The chain recombines TRBV30 with TRBJ2-3, with D perhaps matching TRBD1 (7 bases). Looked up from germline, CDR1 is GTSNPN and CDR2 is SVGIG (reference sequence). Trimming left V 5 bases short and J 11 bases short, with 17 bases between. The CDR3 is made up of 12 amino acids. CDR3 residues: CAWQGGLYLQYF. The CDR3, as DNA: TGTGCCTGGCAGGGGGGCCTGTATCTGCAGTATTTT.

The sample holds many counts of this clonotype. J is TRBJ2-1 and V is TRBV4-2, with 8 bases that match TRBD2. Germline V gene data show CDR1 as LGHNA and CDR2 as YNFKEQ. V gave up 4 bases and J gave up 8 bases; unmatched junction bases: 13. The length of the CDR3 is 16 residues. The CDR3 DNA follows: TGTGCCAGCAGCCGAGGGGGTAGCGGGGCTGTACATGAGCAGTTCTTC. This translates into CASSRGGSGAVHEQFF.

The chain links TRBV2 to TRBJ2-3; either TRBD1 or TRBD2 may supply D (5 bases each). The CDR3 extends over 14 amino acids. Germline CDR1 SNHLY, CDR2 FYNNEI. V was shortened by 8 bases and J by 2 bases, with 14 bases between the two germline ends. CDR3 DNA sequence: TGTGCCAGCGGGAGACAGTCGATCACAGATACGCAGTATTTT. It codes for CASGRQSITDTQYF.

There are a few counts of this clonotype. The chain has TRBV19 and TRBJ2-4; D gene ambiguous. The germline V and J ends were trimmed by 4 bases and 0 bases, with 10 bases remaining between them. The CDR3 covers 15 residues. Germline CDR1 is LNHDA and CDR2 is SQIVND (reference sequence). The DNA for the CDR3 is TGTGCCAGTAGTACTGAAACTGCAGCCAAAAACATTCAGTACTTC. Encoded protein: CASSTETAAKNIQYF.

This clonotype was recorded many times. The chain couples TRBV9 to TRBJ2-5, with 9 positions matching TRBD1. CDR3 size: 16 residues. The V and J ends lost 3 bases and 4 bases, in that order; junction bases with no gene match: 10. Germline V CDR1 and CDR2: SGDLS, YYNGEE. The CDR3 reads CASSEGTGTGPETQYF. CDR3 DNA sequence: TGTGCCAGCAGCGAGGGGACCGGGACAGGGCCAGAGACCCAGTACTTC.

Many counts were recorded for this clonotype. The chain uses TRBV7-9 and TRBJ2-3; 10 nucleotides line up with TRBD1. CDR1 and CDR2 (germline): SEHNR, FQNEAQ (reference sequence). V was pared by 5 bases and J by 5 bases, with 7 bases of the junction left unmatched. This CDR3 has 15 amino acids. The CDR3 region is CASSNRQGAIDTQYF. As DNA, the CDR3 is TGTGCCAGCAGCAACCGACAGGGGGCAATAGATACGCAGTATTTT.

This clonotype was observed a handful of times. The chain carries TRBV5-1 and TRBJ2-1; the D gene is possibly TRBD2 (6 bases). Germline-derived CDR1 and CDR2 are SGHRS and YFSETQ. CDR3 length equals 15 residues. V lost 4 bases and J 9 bases, leaving 20 bases between the germline ends. This CDR3 is CASSEATRQDVEQFF. DNA of the CDR3: TGCGCCAGCAGCGAGGCGACTAGACAAGACGTTGAGCAGTTCTTC.

This clonotype has a count of ten or more. This chain connects TRBV5-1 to TRBJ1-1, with TRBD1 identical over 7 bases. This CDR3 has 17 residues. Per the germline V gene, CDR1 is SGHRS and CDR2 is YFSETQ. V trimming: 0 bases; J trimming: 0 bases; junction bases outside the gene matches: 8. This chain's CDR3 is CASSLVRDSPMNTEAFF. The CDR3 region has the DNA TGCGCCAGCAGCTTGGTCCGGGACAGCCCGATGAACACTGAAGCTTTCTTT.

In its sample, this clonotype was seen a few times. This chain links TRBV20-1 with TRBJ1-1; D gene ambiguous. There are 15 residues in the CDR3. Trimming shortened V by 3 bases and J by 1 base, and 15 bases separated the two germline ends. Germline V gene sequence: CDR1 DFQATT, CDR2 SNEGSKA (reference sequence). The CDR3 sequence is CSASLLQSENTEAFF. Here the CDR3 DNA reads TGCAGTGCTAGCCTATTACAGTCTGAGAACACTGAAGCTTTCTTT.

This clonotype was detected only a few times. The genes are TRBV4-1 and TRBJ2-1; TRBD2 aligns across 13 bases. In germline, CDR1 is MGHRA, CDR2 YSYEKL. J lost 5 bases, V lost 2 bases, and 12 bases had no gene match. The CDR3 length is 19 residues. The CDR3 coding sequence is TGCGCCAGCAGCCAAAAGGCAACCGGACTAGCGGGAGTTAACAATGAGCAGTTCTTC. Translated, it gives CASSQKATGLAGVNNEQFF.

This clonotype was detected many times. Possible read error: a much larger clone is one base away. V and J are TRBV28 and TRBJ2-6; 9 bases fit TRBD1. CDR3 length: 15 amino acids. Germline CDR1 MDHEN, CDR2 SYDVKM. CDR3 amino acids: CASSTQGAGANGLTF. DNA of the CDR3: TGTGCCAGCAGTACACAGGGGGCTGGGGCCAACGGCCTGACTTTC.

In the case of this clonotype: A read error may explain this, as a much larger clone is one base away. The V and J genes are TRBV5-5 and TRBJ2-4; 9 nucleotides match TRBD2. In germline, CDR1 is SGHKS, CDR2 YYEKEE (reference sequence). J gave up 1 base and V 2 bases, and 4 bases lay outside the gene matches. The CDR3 spans 16 residues. The CDR3 DNA is TGTGCCAGCAGCTTCTGCAGCGGGGGGGCCAAAAACATTCAGTACTTC. Its translation is CASSFCSGGAKNIQYF.

This clonotype was counted at least ten times. The V call is TRBV6-1, the J call TRBJ2-7; D not resolved. The germline V gene has CDR1 MNHNS and CDR2 SASEGT. The CDR3 is made up of 15 amino acids. Trimming shortened V by 2 bases and J by 2 bases, and 13 bases separated the two germline ends. The CDR3 DNA reads TGTGCCAGCAGTGAACTTGAGGTCGCGCCCTACGAGCAGTACTTC. The encoded protein is CASSELEVAPYEQYF.

This clonotype was detected many times. The chain couples TRBV7-9 to TRBJ2-7; D may correspond to TRBD1 or TRBD2 (5 bases each). This CDR3 region has 14 residues. Per germline, CDR1 SEHNR and CDR2 FQNEAQ (reference sequence). V lost 9 bases to trimming and J lost 9 bases, with 24 bases between them. CDR3 sequence reads: CASSIRDVGERQYF. As DNA, the CDR3 is TGTGCCAGTTCTATACGGGACGTTGGGGAACGGCAGTACTTC.

This clonotype was seen a handful of times. The chain carries TRBV4-1 and TRBJ2-7; possibly TRBD2 for D (7 bases). The V gene's germline CDR1 is MGHRA and CDR2 YSYEKL. Trimming stripped 2 bases from V and 0 bases from J, with 17 bases between. The CDR3 extends over 17 amino acids. CDR3 sequence (DNA): TGCGCCAGCAGCCAAAATTACTTCGGGGGGCCCTCCTACGAGCAGTACTTC. It translates to CASSQNYFGGPSYEQYF.

This clonotype was recorded at least ten times. The V and J genes are TRBV30 and TRBJ1-4, with D possibly TRBD1 on 5 matching bases. The CDR3 runs 14 residues. From germline, CDR1 is GTSNPN and CDR2 SVGIG (reference sequence). Trimming left V 4 bases short and J 2 bases short, with 11 bases between. The chain's CDR3 is CAWTPDTTNEKLFF. The CDR3 bases are TGTGCCTGGACCCCGGACACGACTAATGAAAAACTGTTTTTT.

This clonotype was counted only a few times. The chain recombines TRBV12-3 or TRBV12-4 with TRBJ2-3; D remains unclear. The V end lost 6 bases, the J end lost 7 bases, and 8 bases lay between the germline ends. The CDR3 runs 11 residues. CDR3 bases: TGTGCCAGCAGCCCCTTTAATACGCAGTATTTT. Its protein is CASSPFNTQYF.

The V gene is TRBV7-2, the J gene TRBJ1-1; D perhaps matches TRBD1 (5 bases). From germline, CDR1 is SGHTA and CDR2 FQGNSA. Trimming removed 5 bases at V and 4 bases at J, with 17 bases between. The CDR3 length is 15 residues. CDR3 amino acids: CASSNTGHMSTEAFF. As DNA, the CDR3 is TGTGCCAGCAGCAACACAGGTCACATGAGCACTGAAGCTTTCTTT.